This entry concerns a single T cell receptor beta chain. Under the authors' procedure: Estimation of nucleated cell counts relied on the amplification of reference gene primers. TCRdb keeps only in-frame clones here, not all; method: immunoSEQ multiplex PCR. The V and J calls and the clone size are those of that table, but D and trimming were determined from the DNA. The sample has around 77,000 clones, roughly nine tenths seen once. The entry originates in a study of blood T cell repertoires in COVID-19. Study as a whole: Italy, Spain and the United States were the sources of the convalescent and acute COVID-19 samples. T cells, B-cell-depleted T cells, or PBMCs supplied cDNA or gDNA.

The CDR3 is 14 amino acids. CDR1 and CDR2 (germline): MNHEY, SVGAGI. V was trimmed by 4 bases and J by 1 base, leaving 10 bases between them. The V call is TRBV6-5, the J call TRBJ1-1; D possibly corresponds to TRBD1 (6 bases). This TCR was sampled from an elderly woman with active or convalescent COVID-19. Material: peripheral blood. Written as DNA, the CDR3 is TGTGCCAGCAGTTCCTTCAGGGGGAACACTGAAGCTTTCTTT. It specifies CASSSFRGNTEAFF.